This T cell receptor (beta chain) was documented in a study of Graves' ophthalmopathy and Graves' hyperthyroidism. On the study more broadly: Investigators collected peripheral blood at initial diagnosis, before any treatment was given. Study outcomes and limitations: In blood appeared most of the expanded thyroid clonotypes whose frequency exceeded 0.001.

Eligible hyperthyroidism cases comprised new diagnoses of under 2 months' duration in individuals aged 18 to 65. Diagnosis was based on clinical symptoms, serum thyroxine, TRAb, thyroid ultrasound and orbital computed tomography. This CDR3 has 13 amino acids. Trimming took 3 bases from V and 7 from J, leaving 12 bases between them. Germline-derived CDR1 and CDR2 are MNHNS and SASEGT. This clonotype was seen at least ten times. Antigen: not known. Amplified TCR beta CDR3 regions were obtained using RNA transcripts as template. HTBI-primed RT-PCR formed the first round, and a multiplex PCR formed the second. TCRdb re-derived calls from the multiplex PCR reads in MiXCR, one entry per CDR3 protein. The table lists 500,000 to 700,000 distinct CDR3 sequences, 22% of them singletons.

The V gene is TRBV6-1, the J gene TRBJ2-5, with D maybe TRBD2 (7 bases). The TCR sequence derives from a woman between 18 and 30 years old with stable Graves' hyperthyroidism. Some clones in this sample may be carry-over from other donors' samples. Source material: peripheral blood. The chain's CDR3 is CASSEEGGATQYF. The DNA of the CDR3 is TGTGCCAGCAGTGAGGAGGGGGGGGCGACCCAGTACTTC.